The 11 T cell receptor beta chains below come from one sample, sequenced in a study of T cells in Graves' hyperthyroidism and ophthalmopathy. Authors of the study amplified TCR beta CDR3 regions from RNA transcripts. During a first-round RT-PCR of the TCR CDR3, the HTBI primer set was used. TCRdb analysed the multiplex PCR reads with MiXCR anew, one entry per CDR3 protein. Of 350,000 to 500,000 distinct CDR3 sequences in the sample, roughly 15% were seen once. Source material: blood. Receptors originate from a woman under 30 with Graves' hyperthyroidism.

This clonotype was detected many times. The V and J genes are TRBV12-3 or TRBV12-4 and TRBJ1-1; D is perhaps TRBD1 (6 bases). CDR3 length: 14 amino acids. V was trimmed by 8 bases and J by 2 bases, leaving 15 bases between them. The CDR3 nucleotides are TGTGCCAGCCTCCGGGACAACCTTAACACTGAAGCTTTCTTT. This codes for CASLRDNLNTEAFF.

Ten or more counts support this clonotype. The chain links TRBV24-1 to TRBJ2-2; D gene uncertain. V was pared by 6 bases and J by 0 bases, with 16 bases between. CDR1 is KGHDR and CDR2 is SFDVKD in the germline V gene. CDR3 size: 17 residues. The CDR3 loop is CATSRTLDPSNTGELFF. CDR3 nucleotides: TGTGCCACCAGTCGGACGTTAGACCCTTCGAACACCGGGGAGCTGTTTTTT.

This chain joins TRBV28 and TRBJ2-3, with D uncertain. V lost 5 bases to trimming and J lost 2 bases, with 8 bases between them. The CDR3 length is 13 residues. Germline CDR1 reads MDHEN; CDR2 reads SYDVKM. The CDR3 region is CASSQPFTDTQYF. The CDR3, as DNA: TGTGCCAGCAGTCAACCTTTCACAGATACGCAGTATTTT.

This clonotype was picked up many times. The genes are TRBV12-3 or TRBV12-4 and TRBJ1-1; 11 positions match TRBD1. Trimming at V came to 6 bases and at J to 6 bases, leaving 6 bases not matched to a gene. CDR3 length: 14 residues. In DNA form, the CDR3 reads TGTGCCAGCAGCCATGGACAGGGGGCATCTGAAGCTTTCTTT. It translates to CASSHGQGASEAFF.

This clonotype was counted ten times or more. The rearrangement joins TRBV28 to TRBJ2-6, with D possibly matching TRBD1 (5 bases). The CDR3 covers 15 residues. The V gene lost 1 base and the J gene lost 5 bases, with 9 bases spanning the gap. Germline values: CDR1 MDHEN, CDR2 SYDVKM. For the CDR3, the DNA is TGTGCCAGCAGTTTATCACAGGCGTGGGCCAACGTCCTGACTTTC. Protein product: CASSLSQAWANVLTF.

Many counts were recorded for this clonotype. The chain employs TRBV10-3 and TRBJ2-3; 9 bases match TRBD2. Germline CDR1 reads ENHRY; CDR2 reads SYGVKD. The CDR3 is 14 residues long. V shed 4 bases and J 5 bases; nucleotides not matched to a gene: 4. The CDR3 DNA sequence: TGTGCCATCAGTGGTGCTAGCGGGGTAGATACGCAGTATTTT. Translated: CAISGASGVDTQYF.

A word on this clonotype: This may be a read error, as it is one base from a much larger clone. The chain joins TRBV7-9 to TRBJ1-2; D may be TRBD1 (5 bases). Germline assignment: CDR1 SEHNR and CDR2 FQNEAQ (reference sequence). The CDR3 extends over 14 amino acids. The CDR3 is CVSSFNQGSDGYTF. Written as DNA, the CDR3 is TGTGTCAGCAGTTTCAACCAGGGTTCTGATGGCTACACCTTC.

The rearrangement joins TRBV30 to TRBJ2-1, with 9 bases aligning to TRBD2. This CDR3 spans 19 amino acids. Germline CDR1 and CDR2: GTSNPN and SVGIG (reference sequence). V dropped 0 bases and J dropped 7; count of bases not matched to a gene: 19. The CDR3 loop reads CAWSVVWRIAGEKMNEQFF. CDR3 nucleotide sequence: TGTGCCTGGAGTGTTGTCTGGAGAATAGCGGGAGAAAAGATGAATGAGCAGTTCTTC.

The chain recombines TRBV12-3 or TRBV12-4 with TRBJ2-7; 13 positions agree with TRBD2. The ends lost 6 bases at V and 0 bases at J; junction bases unmatched: 2. The CDR3 loop spans 15 amino acids. The CDR3, as DNA: TGTGCCAGCAGCGGGACTAGCGGGGCCTCCTACGAGCAGTACTTC. Protein product: CASSGTSGASYEQYF.

This clonotype was seen at least ten times. The V call is TRBV9, the J call TRBJ2-7; tentatively, D is TRBD2 (6 bases). This CDR3 spans 16 amino acids. Germline V CDR1 and CDR2: SGDLS, YYNGEE. Trimming pared 0 bases from V and 2 bases from J, leaving 15 bases between. CDR3 DNA: TGTGCCAGCAGCGTAGCTAGCCGGACGGGAGCCTACGAGCAGTACTTC. Amino acid sequence: CASSVASRTGAYEQYF. Filled out from reference TRBV9 and TRBJ2-7, the complete variable domain reads DSGVTQTPKHLITATGQRVTLRCSPRSGDLSVYWYQQSLDQGLQFLIQYYNGEERAKGNILERFSAQQFPDLHSELNLSSLELGDSALYFCASSVASRTGAYEQYFGPGTRLTVT.

Many counts were recorded for this clonotype. The rearrangement links TRBV7-9 to TRBJ1-2; maybe TRBD1 (5 bases). Trimming cost V 5 bases and J 6 bases, with 13 bases left between them. This CDR3 spans 13 amino acids. The germline CDR1 and CDR2 sequences are SEHNR and FQNEAQ (reference sequence). Here the CDR3 reads CASSVVEGDGYTF. CDR3 nucleotides: TGTGCCAGCAGCGTCGTGGAAGGGGATGGCTACACCTTC. Using reference TRBV7-9 and TRBJ1-2 for the parts outside the CDR3, the full variable domain is DTGVSQNPRHKITKRGQNVTFRCDPISEHNRLYWYRQTLGQGPEFLTYFQNEAQLEKSRLLSDRFSAERPKGSFSTLEIQRTEQGDSAMYLCASSVVEGDGYTFGSGTRLTVV.